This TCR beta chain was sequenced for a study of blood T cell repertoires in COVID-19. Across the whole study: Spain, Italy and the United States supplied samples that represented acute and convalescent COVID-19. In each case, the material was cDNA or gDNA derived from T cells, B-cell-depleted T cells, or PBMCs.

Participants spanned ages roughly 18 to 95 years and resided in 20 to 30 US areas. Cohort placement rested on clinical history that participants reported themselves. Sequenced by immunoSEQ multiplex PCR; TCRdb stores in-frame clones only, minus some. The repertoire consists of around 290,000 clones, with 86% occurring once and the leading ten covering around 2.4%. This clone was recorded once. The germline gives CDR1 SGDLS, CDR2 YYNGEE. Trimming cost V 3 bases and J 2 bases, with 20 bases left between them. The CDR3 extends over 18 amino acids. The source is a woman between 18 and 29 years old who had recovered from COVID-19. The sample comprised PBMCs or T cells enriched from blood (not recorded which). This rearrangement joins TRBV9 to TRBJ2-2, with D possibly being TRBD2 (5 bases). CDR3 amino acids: CASSESLGLRTNTGELFF. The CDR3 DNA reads TGTGCCAGCAGCGAGTCCCTCGGACTCAGGACCAACACCGGGGAGCTGTTTTTT.